This TCR delta chain was profiled in a study of gamma-delta chains in newborns, infants, children. Study information: Polyclonal expansion of innate γδ T cells after birth follows microbial exposure.

TCRdb re-called the reads with CATT. The sample lists some 1,600 delta-chain clones, 0.85% to 1.2% seen once, with roughly 41% in the top ten. The CDR3 has 18 amino acids. CDR1 is GEAIGNYY, CDR2 EKD, per germline. V shed 2 bases, J shed 4 bases, and the junction held 6 bases outside the gene matches. Comments on this clone: The mismatch at residue 5 between this DNA's translation and the TCRdb protein of a much larger clone likely reflects a read error; the protein shown is translated from the DNA.

The sequence was collected from a child who was a newborn, infant or young child, either healthy, febrile or measles-vaccinated (not recorded which). This chain connects TRDV2 to TRDJ3; 11 bases are shared with TRDD3. Sample: blood. CDR3 region: CACDMLGDTAWDTRQMFF. The CDR3 DNA follows: TGTGCCTGTGACATGCTGGGGGATACAGCTTGGGACACCCGACAGATGTTTTTC.